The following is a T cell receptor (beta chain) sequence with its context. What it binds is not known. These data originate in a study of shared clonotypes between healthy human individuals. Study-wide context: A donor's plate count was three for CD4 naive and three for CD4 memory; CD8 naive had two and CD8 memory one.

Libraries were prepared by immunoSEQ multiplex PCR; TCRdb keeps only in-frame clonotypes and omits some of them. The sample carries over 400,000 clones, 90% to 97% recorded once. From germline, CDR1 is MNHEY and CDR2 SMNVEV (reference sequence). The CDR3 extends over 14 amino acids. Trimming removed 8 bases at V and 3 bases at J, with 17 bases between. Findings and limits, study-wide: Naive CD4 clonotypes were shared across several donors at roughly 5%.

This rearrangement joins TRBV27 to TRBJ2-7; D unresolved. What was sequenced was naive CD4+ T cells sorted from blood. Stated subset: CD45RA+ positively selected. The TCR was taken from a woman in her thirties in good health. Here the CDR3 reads CASGFPQANYEQYF. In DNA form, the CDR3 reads TGTGCCAGCGGCTTCCCCCAAGCCAACTACGAGCAGTACTTC.